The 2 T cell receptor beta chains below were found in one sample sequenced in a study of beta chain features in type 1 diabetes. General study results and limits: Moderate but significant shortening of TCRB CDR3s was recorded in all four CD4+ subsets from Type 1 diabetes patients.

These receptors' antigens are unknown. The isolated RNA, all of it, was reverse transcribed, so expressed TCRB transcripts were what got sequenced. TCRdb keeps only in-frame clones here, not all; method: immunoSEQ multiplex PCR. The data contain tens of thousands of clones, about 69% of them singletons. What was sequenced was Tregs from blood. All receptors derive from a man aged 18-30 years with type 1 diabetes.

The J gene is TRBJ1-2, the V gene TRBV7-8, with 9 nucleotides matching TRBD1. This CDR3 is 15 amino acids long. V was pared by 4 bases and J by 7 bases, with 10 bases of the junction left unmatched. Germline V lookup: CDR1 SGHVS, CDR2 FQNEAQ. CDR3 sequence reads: CASSSQDRGGIGYTF. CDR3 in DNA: TGTGCCAGCAGCTCCCAGGACAGGGGCGGTATTGGCTACACCTTC.

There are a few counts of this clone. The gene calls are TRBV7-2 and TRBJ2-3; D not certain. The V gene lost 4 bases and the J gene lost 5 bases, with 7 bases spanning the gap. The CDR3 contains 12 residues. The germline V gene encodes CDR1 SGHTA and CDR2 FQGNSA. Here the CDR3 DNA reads TGTGCCAGCAGCTCCCAGAAAGATACGCAGTATTTT. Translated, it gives CASSSQKDTQYF.